The sequence of this T cell receptor beta chain was determined in a study of cytomegalovirus exposure and HLA in healthy donors (dated by TCRdb to the late 2010s). Concerning the study at large: In an earlier analysis of several hundred of the donors, 276 Gb of sequence data and 117 million unique TCR beta sequences from 150 million to 200 million T cells were reported. Roughly 300 gigabases of sequencing data and around 87 million unique TCR sequences were included in an early release covering several hundred HLA-typed donors. Of the 398 genotyped donors, 75% to 85% were placed in the genetic ancestry cluster associated with self-reported Caucasian donors. The study aimed to test whether signatures of past pathogen exposure could be identified by cataloging public T cell receptors. The T cell repertoires of 670 or so subjects were profiled by immunosequencing and related to cytomegalovirus serostatus. Along with the approximately 650-subject first cohort, a separate validation cohort of 120 different subjects was used. The study combined high-throughput TCR immunosequencing, statistical association of individual TCRs with disease status, and machine learning to predict cytomegalovirus infection status. To study patterns of TCR occurrence, a later analysis re-analyzed previously published TCR beta repertoires from 500 to 850 donors and added high-resolution HLA genotyping. Rather than using new phenotypic data, the later analysis identified candidate immune exposures from TCR beta sequences and from how often those sequences occurred across donors. To decide whether each TCR beta V gene segment behaved as functional or pseudogenic, an earlier analysis of 587 of the donors relied on high-throughput TCR beta sequencing. Donor age, sex, ethnicity and CMV serostatus were compiled alongside the repertoire data. A later genetic analysis used genome-wide SNP genotypes for about 65% of the roughly 670 donors, treating that subset as a discovery cohort. Every repertoire in the discovery cohort had been generated on one and the same sequencing platform. HLA typing covered class I and class II loci at four-digit resolution. Typing coverage varied by locus: 629-630 donors for A, B, C, DRB1 and DQB1; approximately 500 for DQA1; over 600 for DPA1; around 450 for DPB1. Five DR-DQ haplotypes were treated as single units for association and clustering because of strong linkage in the cohort. On average, 235,054 unique TCR beta nucleotide sequences were sequenced per donor among some 420 genotyped donors of the cohort, with roughly 20% of those sequences being non-productive.

Broad study findings and their caveats: Correlated functional status among segregating V segments might reflect linkage disequilibrium, but an unknown experimental factor could not be ruled out. Because counts were too low, roughly 16 rarely observed V segments, including chromosome 9 orphons, were excluded from the earlier analysis of 587 of the donors. Immune exposure information for the cohort was limited to CMV serostatus. Broadly in line with IMGT annotations, most TCR beta V segments showed up in productive rearrangements about 90% or about 30% of the time in an earlier analysis of around 600 of the donors. A cluster of highly shared sequence variants was judged likely to be a technical artifact of the sequencing pipeline. Three of the identified cytomegalovirus-associated TCR beta chains were confirmed in vitro to be specific for cytomegalovirus antigens. In a later analysis, TCR association rates were found to vary across HLA loci, with the most associated TCRs seen for DRB1 alleles and the fewest for HLA-C alleles. A later analysis reported that several top co-occurrence clusters appeared linked to parvovirus B19, influenza, CMV and Epstein-Barr virus. A further reported finding was that TCR beta sequences accurately predicted the HLA-A and HLA-B alleles for most subjects in the first cohort. Most TCR sequences were observed very rarely across donors, whereas some public TCRs were present in many individuals. When HLA alleles, especially DR and DQ, strongly co-occurred, TCR associations were difficult to assign to individual alleles. In both the original and validation cohorts, the classifier was reported to diagnose cytomegalovirus status with high specificity and sensitivity. In a later analysis, 15,000 to 20,000 TCR beta sequences were associated with specific HLA alleles at a false discovery rate of 0.05. It was suggested by the authors that the approach could potentially be generalized to other disease states and immunological phenotypes. The 87-base-pair reads could not distinguish some IMGT-functional V segments, including TRBV6-2 and TRBV6-3, so those segments were excluded. The study gave a list of 150 to 200 TCR beta chains associated with cytomegalovirus. Because some donors lacked HLA typing at each locus, the association tests relied only on the typed subset. In a later analysis, most CMV-associated TCR beta chains were found to appear HLA-restricted, with HLA associations seemingly driven largely by CMV exposure. Compared with the approximately 700-donor mean, donors in an Asian-associated ancestry cluster had fewer N-insertions in productive TCRs, according to a later genetic analysis. In a later genetic analysis, a missense DCLRE1C variant was associated with V-gene and J-gene trimming of TCR beta chains, and the association was replicated in an independent cohort. A later analysis found that HLA-associated TCR beta chains were more clonally expanded and had lower generation probabilities than equally common non-associated chains. Roughly uniform sequencing depth across donors was assumed in presence/absence analyses, although this assumption may not hold. In this cohort, only TCR beta chains were sequenced, and detectable features were limited by the absence of alpha or paired-chain data.

Clipping removes 2 bases from V and 6 bases from J, with 4 as the unmatched junction base count. The CDR3, from cysteine to phenylalanine, totals 14 residues. Only CDR3 DNA is held: 42 bases, read in frame from base 1. CDR1 and CDR2 were assigned from the germline V gene (reference sequence) as SGHKS and YYEKEE. About this clone itself: Which antigen it targets is not known. No base qualities exist here, and no much larger clone lies one base off it.

The cohort consisted of 670 or so healthy bone marrow donors. All cohort members were sampled while nominally healthy, although unrecorded immune exposures were likely present. The donor tested CMV seronegative and was one of the 352 seronegative cohort members. Every donor gave a peripheral blood sample, and the peripheral blood mononuclear cells from that sample were used for TCR beta sequencing. Genomic DNA was extracted from the blood cell samples with the Qiagen DNeasy Blood Extraction Kit. Preparation of the library involved the immunoSEQ multiplex PCR assay. For the multiplex PCR, a mixture combining 60 forward primers for TCR Vbeta segments and 13 reverse primers for TCR Jbeta segments was used. Amplification of the CDR3 region of rearranged TCR beta genes was performed with a multiplex PCR assay on genomic DNA. The Illumina HiSeq System was used to sequence the amplified TCR beta libraries as 87-base-pair reads. The paper's data handling went like this. Across the 700 or so repertoires, a later analysis counted approximately 75 million unique TCR beta chains, 9.5 million to 12 million of which were shared by at least two donors. A nearest-neighbor algorithm error-corrected the raw reads and collapsed the reads into unique sequences, merging closely related sequences to remove PCR and sequencing errors. To assign V, D and J gene segments, CDR3 sequences were aligned to IMGT reference sequences. For a sequence to be retained, a match of at least six nucleotides to both a V gene segment and a J gene segment was required. A rearrangement was called productive if the CDR3 had no stop codons and remained in frame with V and J, and every other rearrangement was called non-productive. CDR3 was defined according to IMGT convention as the region running from the second conserved V-encoded cysteine to the conserved J-encoded phenylalanine. Sequences without an unambiguous match to a single V gene segment were excluded from the earlier analysis of a few hundred of the donors. In an earlier analysis of approximately 610 of the donors, V segments were called functional above 56.7% productive rearrangements and were called segregating when the between-donor standard deviation exceeded 5%. A statistical classification framework was developed to diagnose cytomegalovirus status using the catalog of TCR beta chain sequences. In a later analysis, V and J genes were assigned by comparing TCR nucleotide sequences against IMGT/GENE-DB human TR gene sequences. A later analysis assigned CDR3 sequences and most-parsimonious VDJ recombination scenarios with the TCRdist pipeline. A later analysis defined each TCR beta chain by its CDR3 amino acid sequence plus V-gene family, and excluded reads lacking a unique V-gene family. To address suspected cross-contamination and a sequencing artifact, a later analysis removed around 600 highly shared, low-generation-probability nucleotide sequences. In a later analysis, a clonal expansion index for each public chain was calculated from normalized within-repertoire ranks of inferred template counts. Generation probabilities in a later analysis came from a VDJ recombination model fitted to out-of-frame rearrangements, and those results were checked against IGoR. A later analysis scored TCR-TCR, TCR-HLA and TCR-CMV co-occurrence with hypergeometric tests, applying a repertoire-size bias correction to TCR pairs. To estimate false discovery rates, a later analysis permuted the HLA or CMV assignments 20 times. In a later analysis, co-occurring TCRs were grouped using DBSCAN, with TCRdist sequence similarity added in when clustering inside HLA-allele-positive subsets. Co-occurrence clustering excluded repertoires with fewer than 30,000 or more than 120,000 public chains, plus five with anomalous nucleotide sharing. The source is immuneACCESS, and TCRdb retained only in-frame sequences with V and J called. Part of the clones is not carried over; for the studies checked, unresolved V genes explain less than half of this, and the remainder is unexplained. The V and J calls and clone size are taken from that table; D and trimming were inferred from the DNA. This sample holds about 130,000 clones; roughly 79% were observed only once. Jointly, the top ten make up approximately 3% of the sample.

This clonotype was obtained from a boy between 2 and 15 years old in good health and CMV-seronegative. The sequence links TRBV5-5 to TRBJ2-1; TRBD1 agrees with 8 junctional bases. The sequencing input was PBMCs. Read as DNA, the sequence is TGTGCCAGCAGCTTTAGTACAGGGGGCAATGAGCAGTTCTTC. The resulting protein is CASSFSTGGNEQFF.